Each of the 21 T cell receptor beta chains below was sequenced from the same sample in a study of blood T cell repertoires in COVID-19. TCRdb's copy holds only in-frame clones and misses some; the assay was immunoSEQ multiplex PCR. The table shows about 200,000 clones, with about three quarters occurring only once. The sequencing input was peripheral blood. The receptors originated from a woman aged 70-85 years with acute or convalescent COVID-19.

This chain joins TRBV28 and TRBJ1-6, with TRBD1 matching 11 bases. There are 15 residues in the CDR3. V was pared by 5 bases and J by 8 bases, with 5 bases of the junction left unmatched. From germline, CDR1 is MDHEN and CDR2 SYDVKM. Written as DNA, the CDR3 is TGTGCCAGCAGTCCCCGGACAGGGGGCGATTCACCCCTCCACTTT. Translating gives CASSPRTGGDSPLHF.

V usage is TRBV14 and J usage is TRBJ2-7, with a possible D match to TRBD1 (5 bases). V was trimmed by 7 bases and J by 2 bases, leaving 15 bases between them. The CDR3 is made up of 14 amino acids. Per germline, CDR1 SGHDN and CDR2 FVKESK. The CDR3: CASNAVGAAYEQYF. Written as DNA, the CDR3 is TGTGCCAGCAACGCTGTAGGGGCAGCCTACGAGCAGTACTTC.

The rearrangement joins TRBV20-1 to TRBJ2-1, with D maybe TRBD2 (5 bases). The CDR3 extends over 10 amino acids. Germline CDR1 reads DFQATT; CDR2 reads SNEGSKA (reference sequence). The ends were cut back, 6 bases at V and 8 bases at J, with 8 bases in the middle. CDR3 in DNA: TGCAGTGCCGGGGTCTATGAGCAGTTCTTC. It translates to CSAGVYEQFF.

The V call is TRBV5-4, the J call TRBJ2-2; 13 positions match TRBD2. CDR1 and CDR2 (germline): SGHNT, YYREEE (reference sequence). V lost 4 bases to trimming and J lost 7 bases; unmatched junction nucleotides: 7. This CDR3 contains 16 residues. The CDR3 sequence: CASSPGLAGYVGELFF. In DNA form, the CDR3 reads TGTGCCAGCAGCCCGGGACTAGCGGGATATGTCGGGGAGCTGTTTTTT.

The rearrangement links TRBV5-8 to TRBJ2-1; D may be TRBD2 (6 bases). The CDR3 sequence is 17 residues long. Trimming removed 1 base from V and 0 bases from J, with 14 bases in between. Per germline, CDR1 SGHTS and CDR2 YDEGEE. The chain's CDR3 is CASSLSGGAVSYNEQFF. The CDR3 DNA follows: TGTGCCAGCAGCTTGTCTGGCGGGGCGGTCTCCTACAATGAGCAGTTCTTC.

This clone was found a few times. This chain links TRBV4-1 with TRBJ1-3; 7 bases agree with TRBD1. CDR1 and CDR2 from the germline V gene are MGHRA and YSYEKL. V lost 0 bases to trimming and J lost 0 bases; unmatched junction nucleotides: 8. The CDR3 has 18 residues. The CDR3 is CASSQDLTGEDSGNTIYF. CDR3 DNA: TGCGCCAGCAGCCAAGATCTTACAGGGGAGGACTCTGGAAACACCATATATTTT.

The J gene is TRBJ2-1, the V gene TRBV12-5, with TRBD1 matching over 7 bases. From germline, CDR1 is LGHNT and CDR2 FRNRAP. With V trimmed by 1 base and J by 7 bases, 7 bases remained unmatched. This CDR3 spans 15 amino acids. The chain's CDR3 is CASGLGGTDLNEQFF. DNA for the CDR3: TGTGCTAGTGGTTTGGGGGGGACAGATCTTAATGAGCAGTTCTTC.

The rearrangement links TRBV5-6 to TRBJ1-3, with D uncertain. Germline V lookup: CDR1 SGHDT, CDR2 YYEEEE. This CDR3 is built from 16 residues. The germline V and J ends were trimmed by 1 base and 4 bases, with 15 bases remaining between them. Here the CDR3 DNA reads TGTGCCAGCAGCTTGCCCGGGATGTTCAAAGGAAACACCATATATTTT. The encoded protein is CASSLPGMFKGNTIYF.

As concerns this clone: Other DNA variants within this sample encode the same CDR3. V gene TRBV3-1 (or the pseudogene TRBV3-2) combines with J gene TRBJ2-7; D gene unclear. This CDR3 spans 14 amino acids. The V and J ends lost 0 bases and 0 bases respectively, with 6 bases between them. Germline CDR1 is LGHDT and CDR2 is YNNKEL (reference sequence). The CDR3 DNA reads as TGTGCCAGCAGCCAAGATCCCAGCTCCTACGAGCAGTACTTC. Residues: CASSQDPSSYEQYF.

This clone has only one observation. The chain couples TRBV5-1 to TRBJ2-3; 9 bases fit TRBD2. The CDR3 contains 16 residues. V was pared by 0 bases and J by 2 bases, with 4 bases of the junction left unmatched. The germline CDR1 and CDR2 sequences are SGHRS and YFSETQ. DNA of the CDR3: TGCGCCAGCAGCTTGGGGCTAGCGGGACTCACAGATACGCAGTATTTT. Protein: CASSLGLAGLTDTQYF.

A single count supports this clone. The chain has TRBV6-5 and TRBJ2-4; TRBD2 is a possible D gene (5 bases). Trimming shortened V by 8 bases and J by 3 bases, and 11 bases separated the two germline ends. This CDR3 has 13 amino acids. CDR1 and CDR2 (germline): MNHEY, SVGAGI. The CDR3 region is CASLKGDKNIQYF. The CDR3 DNA follows: TGTGCCAGCCTCAAGGGAGACAAAAACATTCAGTACTTC.

This clone has a handful of counts. The chain joins TRBV27 to TRBJ2-2; TRBD2 agrees at 11 bases. This CDR3 region has 18 residues. The germline V gene has CDR1 MNHEY and CDR2 SMNVEV (reference sequence). Trimming removed 0 bases from V and 4 bases from J; junction bases left unmatched: 7. The chain's CDR3 is CASSLSILAGGTTGELFF. The CDR3 DNA is TGTGCCAGCAGTTTATCGATCCTAGCGGGAGGTACCACCGGGGAGCTGTTTTTT.

This clone was recorded once. The rearrangement uses TRBV10-3 and TRBJ2-2; 7 bases agree with TRBD1. Germline CDR1 and CDR2: ENHRY and SYGVKD. This CDR3 is built from 16 residues. V was clipped by 4 bases and J by 2 bases; unmatched bases: 7. This CDR3 reads CAISGKRGLNTGELFF. CDR3 nucleotide sequence: TGTGCCATCAGTGGAAAAAGGGGGCTAAACACCGGGGAGCTGTTTTTT.

The rearrangement links TRBV7-2 to TRBJ2-7, with 9 nucleotides matching TRBD2. This CDR3 contains 16 residues. Per the germline V gene, CDR1 is SGHTA and CDR2 is FQGNSA. The ends lost 5 bases at V and 2 bases at J; junction bases unmatched: 10. CDR3 DNA: TGTGCCAGCAGCCCAGGGACTAGCAGCAGGACCTACGAGCAGTACTTC. As protein: CASSPGTSSRTYEQYF.

The chain couples TRBV7-2 to TRBJ2-7; 7 positions agree with TRBD1. CDR3 length equals 14 residues. Germline CDR1 reads SGHTA; CDR2 reads FQGNSA. Losses at the gene ends were 5 bases for V and 5 bases for J; bases not matched to a gene: 9. The CDR3 sequence is CASSPQQGINEQYF. The CDR3 DNA reads TGTGCCAGCAGCCCACAACAGGGGATCAACGAGCAGTACTTC.

The V gene is TRBV19, the J gene TRBJ1-1, with 8 bases that match TRBD1. This CDR3 is 15 amino acids long. Looked up from germline, CDR1 is LNHDA and CDR2 is SQIVND (reference sequence). V gave up 3 bases and J gave up 0 bases; unmatched junction bases: 3. CDR3 in amino acids: CASSIRTGMNTEAFF. CDR3 nucleotide sequence: TGTGCCAGTAGTATCCGGACAGGGATGAACACTGAAGCTTTCTTT.

The chain employs TRBV18 and TRBJ1-1; the D is unclear. Germline V gene sequence: CDR1 KGHSH, CDR2 LQKENI. The CDR3 loop spans 13 amino acids. V was pared by 3 bases and J by 6 bases, with 11 bases between. In DNA, the CDR3 is TGTGCCAGCTCACCGCTTCGGGAGGCTGAAGCTTTCTTT. Its translation: CASSPLREAEAFF.

This sequence joins TRBV28 and TRBJ1-5; 9 nucleotides agree with TRBD1. The CDR3 extends over 16 amino acids. Germline values: CDR1 MDHEN, CDR2 SYDVKM. Unmatched junction bases numbered 8, after V lost 7 bases and J lost 1 base. CDR3 DNA: TGTGCCAGCATCAAAACAGGGGGCTCGAGCAATCAGCCCCAGCATTTT. Translated: CASIKTGGSSNQPQHF. The whole variable domain, filled in from reference TRBV28 and TRBJ1-5, reads DVKVTQSSRYLVKRTGEKVFLECVQDMDHENMFWYRQDPGLGLRLIYFSYDVKMKEKGDIPEGYSVSREKKERFSLILESASTNQTSMYLCASIKTGGSSNQPQHFGDGTRLSIL.

This chain links TRBV5-1 with TRBJ2-3, with 13 nucleotides matching TRBD2. V was pared by 6 bases and J by 4 bases, with 5 bases of the junction left unmatched. CDR1 and CDR2 from the germline V gene are SGHRS and YFSETQ. This CDR3 is 15 amino acids long. CDR3 nucleotides: TGCGCCAGCACCGGACTAGCGGGAGCCCCAGATACGCAGTATTTT. Protein product: CASTGLAGAPDTQYF. Full variable domain (remainder filled in from reference TRBV5-1 and TRBJ2-3): KAGVTQTPRYLIKTRGQQVTLSCSPISGHRSVSWYQQTPGQGLQFLFEYFSETQRNKGNFPGRFSGRQFSNSRSEMNVSTLELGDSALYLCASTGLAGAPDTQYFGPGTRLTVL.

This sequence joins TRBV2 and TRBJ2-7, with 8 nucleotides matching TRBD1. Germline loops: CDR1 SNHLY, CDR2 FYNNEI. V shed 6 bases, J shed 0 bases, and the junction held 4 bases outside the gene matches. The CDR3 has 14 amino acids. The CDR3: CASRDRVSSYEQYF. CDR3 nucleotide sequence: TGTGCCAGCAGGGACAGGGTGAGCTCCTACGAGCAGTACTTC.

The chain links TRBV27 to TRBJ2-1; D unclear. The CDR3 spans 14 residues. Germline lookup yields CDR1 MNHEY and CDR2 SMNVEV (reference sequence). The V and J ends lost 0 bases and 2 bases respectively, with 5 bases between them. The CDR3 region is CASSLSDTYNEQFF. The CDR3 DNA reads as TGTGCCAGCAGTTTATCCGACACCTACAATGAGCAGTTCTTC.